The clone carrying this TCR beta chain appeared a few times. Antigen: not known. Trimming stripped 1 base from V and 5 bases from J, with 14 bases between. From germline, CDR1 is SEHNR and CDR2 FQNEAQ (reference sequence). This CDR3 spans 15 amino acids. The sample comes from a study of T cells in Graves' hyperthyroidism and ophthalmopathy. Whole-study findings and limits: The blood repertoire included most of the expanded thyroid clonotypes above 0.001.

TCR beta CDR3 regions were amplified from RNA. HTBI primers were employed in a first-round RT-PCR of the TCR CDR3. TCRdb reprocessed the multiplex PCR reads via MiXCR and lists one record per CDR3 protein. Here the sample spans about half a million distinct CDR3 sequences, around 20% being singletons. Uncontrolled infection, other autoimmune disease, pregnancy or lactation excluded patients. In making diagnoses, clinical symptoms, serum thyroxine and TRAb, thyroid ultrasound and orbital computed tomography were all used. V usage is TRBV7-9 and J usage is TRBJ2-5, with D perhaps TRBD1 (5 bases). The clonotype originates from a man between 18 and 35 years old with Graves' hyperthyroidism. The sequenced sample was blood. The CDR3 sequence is CASSLGQGERETQYF. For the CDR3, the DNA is TGTGCCAGCAGCTTAGGTCAGGGCGAGAGGGAGACCCAGTACTTC.